This T cell receptor (beta chain) was recovered during a study of identical twins. Points from the study as a whole: Findings came from cross-sectional statistics, without long-term follow-up of donors. Invariant T cells like MAIT and iNKT could partly confound the zero-insertion analyses. An excess of low generation probability was shown by twin-shared out-of-frame alpha sequences.

One entry per CDR3 protein results from TCRdb running MiXCR on the 5' RACE reads. This table has around 550,000 distinct CDR3 sequences, nearly 15% appearing once. This clonotype has only a few counts. Its matching antigen is unknown. The CDR3 consists of 15 residues. V dropped 6 bases and J dropped 7; count of bases not matched to a gene: 12. The germline V gene encodes CDR1 DFQATT and CDR2 SNEGSKA (reference sequence). These data are also associated with another study on yellow fever vaccine responses in identical twins. That paper states: Twins reportedly mounted vaccine T cell responses that seemed partly convergent, partly personalized.

The V gene is TRBV20-1, the J gene TRBJ2-1; 10 positions agree with TRBD2. This clonotype was sampled from a woman aged 18-29 years in good health. Sequencing was done on a sample of CD4+ T cells sorted from blood. DNA for the CDR3: TGCAGTGCCCTACATTATCTAGCGGGGGTAAATGAGCAGTTCTTC. Protein sequence: CSALHYLAGVNEQFF.